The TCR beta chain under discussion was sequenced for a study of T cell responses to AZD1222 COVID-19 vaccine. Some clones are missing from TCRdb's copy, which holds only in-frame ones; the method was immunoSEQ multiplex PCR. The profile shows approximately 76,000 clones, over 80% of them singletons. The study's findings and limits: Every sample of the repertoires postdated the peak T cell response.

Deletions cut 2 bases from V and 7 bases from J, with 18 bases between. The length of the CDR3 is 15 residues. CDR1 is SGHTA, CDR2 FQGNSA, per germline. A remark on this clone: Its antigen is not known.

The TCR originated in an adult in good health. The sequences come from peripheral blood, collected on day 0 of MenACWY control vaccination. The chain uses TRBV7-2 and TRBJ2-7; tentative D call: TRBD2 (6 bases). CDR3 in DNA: TGTGCCAGCAGCTTATACGGGACTGCAAGCCGGGAGCAGTACTTC. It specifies CASSLYGTASREQYF.